These T cell receptor beta chains were read from a single sample in a study of shared T cell receptors in the human thymus. Profiled with immunoSEQ multiplex PCR; TCRdb holds only in-frame clones, not every one. Of hundreds of thousands of clones in the sample, about 80% were seen once. Another study also made use of these data, one on human thymus T cells.

The sample comprised thymocytes. Receptor source: a boy under two years old with a congenital heart defect. The CDR3 runs from the conserved cysteine through the conserved F or W. A D gene is named only where the DNA matches it firmly. Part of the rows lack a size; the others show once, few, many or a class for expanded clones.

TRBJ2-5 | TRBV6-1 | few | . | 14 | CASSVGTLQETQYF | TGTGCCAGCAGTGTCGGGACATTACAAGAGACCCAGTACTTC
TRBJ2-1 | TRBV19 | . | TRBD2 | 18 | CASSIPQPAGGPIGEQFF | TGTGCCAGTAGTATACCCCAGCCAGCGGGAGGCCCTATCGGTGAGCAGTTCTTC
TRBJ2-1 | TRBV7-2 | . | TRBD2 | 17 | CASSLDGASGRYNEQFF | TGTGCCAGCAGCTTAGATGGGGCTAGCGGGAGGTACAATGAGCAGTTCTTC
TRBJ2-7 | TRBV5-6 | few | . | 14 | CASSRSPPSAEQYF | TGTGCCAGCAGCCGGTCCCCTCCTAGCGCCGAGCAGTACTTC
TRBJ2-7 | TRBV25-1 | . | . | 15 | CASSGHSWGSYEQYF | TGTGCCAGCAGCGGACACTCTTGGGGCTCCTACGAGCAGTACTTC
TRBJ1-4 | TRBV28 | . | . | 16 | CASSATYNSTNEKLFF | TGTGCCAGCAGTGCCACCTATAACTCAACTAATGAAAAACTGTTTTTT
TRBJ2-5 | TRBV27 | . | TRBD1 | 16 | CASSPRTGEDQETQYF | TGTGCCAGCAGTCCCCGGACAGGGGAGGACCAAGAGACCCAGTACTTC
TRBJ2-7 | TRBV5-4 | . | TRBD2 | 13 | CASSWGGPGEQYF | TGTGCCAGCAGCTGGGGAGGGCCTGGCGAGCAGTACTTC
TRBJ2-7 | TRBV6-1 | . | . | 16 | CASSDQREQHSYEQYF | TGTGCCAGCAGTGACCAGAGGGAACAACACTCCTACGAGCAGTACTTC
TRBJ1-5 | TRBV19 | . | . | 14 | CASSAGTADQPQHF | TGTGCCAGTAGTGCTGGGACTGCTGATCAGCCCCAGCATTTT
TRBJ1-1 | TRBV6-5 | . | . | 15 | CASSYSLRVNTEAFF | TGTGCCAGCAGTTACTCGCTCAGGGTGAACACTGAAGCTTTCTTT
TRBJ1-1 | TRBV20-1 | . | TRBD1 | 11 | CSTDRDTEAFF | TGCAGCACGGACAGGGACACTGAAGCTTTCTTT
TRBJ2-6 | TRBV7-2 | . | TRBD1 | 19 | CASSFLPGQGNSGANVLTF | TGTGCCAGCAGCTTCCTCCCGGGACAGGGTAACTCTGGGGCCAACGTCCTGACTTTC
TRBJ1-3 | TRBV5-4 | . | TRBD1 | 15 | CASRTGTDSGNTIYF | TGTGCCAGCAGAACCGGGACAGACTCTGGAAACACCATATATTTT
TRBJ2-3 | TRBV7-2 | . | . | 14 | CASSSTTSTDTQYF | TGTGCCAGCAGCTCCACGACTAGCACAGATACGCAGTATTTT
TRBJ2-7 | TRBV9 | few | TRBD2 | 15 | CASSDPTSASYEQYF | TGTGCCAGCAGCGACCCGACTAGCGCCTCCTACGAGCAGTACTTC
TRBJ2-3 | TRBV7-6 | . | TRBD2 | 22 | CASSAGTSGSEETVPSTDTQYF | TGTGCCAGCAGCGCCGGGACTAGCGGGAGCGAAGAAACTGTTCCTAGCACAGATACGCAGTATTTT
TRBJ1-2 | TRBV5-4 | . | . | 14 | CASSPGRGNYGYTF | TGTGCCAGCAGCCCGGGACGGGGGAACTATGGCTACACCTTC
TRBJ2-4 | TRBV6-1 | . | TRBD2 | 15 | CASSEGGGRKNIQYF | TGTGCCAGCAGTGAAGGGGGGGGAAGGAAAAACATTCAGTACTTC
TRBJ2-1 | TRBV7-9 | few | TRBD2 | 14 | CASPGTSGYNEQFF | TGTGCCAGCCCCGGGACTAGCGGTTACAATGAGCAGTTCTTC
TRBJ1-1 | TRBV19 | few | TRBD1 | 19 | CASSIVPRQGVLRNTEAFF | TGTGCCAGTAGTATAGTCCCTCGGCAGGGGGTTTTGAGGAACACTGAAGCTTTCTTT
TRBJ2-7 | TRBV7-9 | . | TRBD1 | 17 | CASSPTRDREHTYEQYF | TGTGCCAGCAGCCCAACCCGGGACAGGGAGCACACCTACGAGCAGTACTTC
TRBJ1-1 | TRBV6-5 | . | . | 13 | CASSADRNTEAFF | TGTGCCAGCAGTGCCGACAGGAACACTGAAGCTTTCTTT
TRBJ1-2 | TRBV4-3 | . | TRBD1 | 16 | CASSQQLGTANYGYTF | TGCGCCAGCAGCCAGCAGCTCGGGACAGCCAACTATGGCTACACCTTC
TRBJ2-7 | TRBV28 | . | TRBD2 | 15 | CASSLGREGAYEQYF | TGTGCCAGCAGTTTAGGGCGGGAGGGCGCCTACGAGCAGTACTTC
TRBJ2-7 | TRBV5-6 | . | . | 16 | CASSLDPLAASYEQYF | TGTGCCAGCAGCTTGGATCCTCTCGCGGCTTCCTACGAGCAGTACTTC
TRBJ1-2 | TRBV5-5 | . | . | 15 | CASSLYDYSHYGYTF | TGTGCCAGCAGCTTGTACGATTACAGCCACTATGGCTACACCTTC
TRBJ2-7 | TRBV11-2 | . | TRBD1 | 17 | CASSLDKGAEAGYEQYF | TGTGCCAGCAGCTTAGATAAGGGGGCTGAAGCAGGCTACGAGCAGTACTTC
TRBJ1-3 | TRBV29-1 | . | . | 14 | CSVETELWGNTIYF | TGCAGCGTTGAAACGGAGCTATGGGGAAACACCATATATTTT
TRBJ2-3 | TRBV5-1 | . | TRBD1 | 15 | CASSSSTGLTDTQYF | TGCGCCAGCAGCTCCTCGACAGGGCTCACAGATACGCAGTATTTT
TRBJ2-6 | TRBV11-2 | . | TRBD2 | 15 | CAGLAASSGANVLTF | TGTGCGGGACTAGCGGCGAGCTCTGGGGCCAACGTCCTGACTTTC
TRBJ2-7 | TRBV12-5 | . | TRBD2 | 18 | CASGLEPMWTGGSYEQYF | TGTGCTAGTGGTTTGGAACCAATGTGGACGGGGGGGTCCTACGAGCAGTACTTC
TRBJ2-1 | TRBV20-1 | few | . | 9 | CSARNEQFF | TGCAGTGCTCGGAATGAGCAGTTCTTC
TRBJ1-2 | TRBV5-4 | . | TRBD1 | 14 | CASSWWTGDCGYTF | TGTGCCAGCAGCTGGTGGACAGGGGATTGTGGCTACACCTTC
TRBJ1-5 | TRBV5-6 | . | . | 14 | CASSLGQSNQPQHF | TGTGCCAGCAGCTTGGGACAGAGCAATCAGCCCCAGCATTTT
TRBJ2-1 | TRBV6-5 | . | . | 15 | CASSSAPGGRGEQFF | TGTGCCAGCAGTTCGGCACCCGGGGGACGGGGTGAGCAGTTCTTC
TRBJ1-5 | TRBV6-1 | . | . | 19 | CASSEMGDPTLYSNQPQHF | TGTGCCAGCAGTGAAATGGGCGACCCAACTTTGTATAGCAATCAGCCCCAGCATTTT
TRBJ2-4 | TRBV6-5 | . | . | 15 | CASSSRQVAKNIQYF | TGTGCCAGCAGTTCGAGACAGGTAGCCAAAAACATTCAGTACTTC
TRBJ1-2 | TRBV9 | . | . | 14 | CASGQGRFNYGYTF | TGTGCCAGCGGGCAAGGCAGATTTAACTATGGCTACACCTTC
TRBJ2-1 | TRBV28 | . | TRBD1 | 14 | CASSLTTGPNEQFF | TGTGCCAGCAGTTTAACGACAGGGCCCAATGAGCAGTTCTTC
TRBJ1-5 | TRBV12-5 | . | TRBD1 | 16 | CASGLTPGGFNQPQHF | TGTGCTAGTGGTTTGACCCCAGGGGGCTTCAATCAGCCCCAGCATTTT
TRBJ2-1 | TRBV29-1 | few | TRBD2 | 17 | CSARWGPLAGGPHEQFF | TGCAGCGCTCGTTGGGGCCCACTAGCGGGAGGGCCTCATGAGCAGTTCTTC